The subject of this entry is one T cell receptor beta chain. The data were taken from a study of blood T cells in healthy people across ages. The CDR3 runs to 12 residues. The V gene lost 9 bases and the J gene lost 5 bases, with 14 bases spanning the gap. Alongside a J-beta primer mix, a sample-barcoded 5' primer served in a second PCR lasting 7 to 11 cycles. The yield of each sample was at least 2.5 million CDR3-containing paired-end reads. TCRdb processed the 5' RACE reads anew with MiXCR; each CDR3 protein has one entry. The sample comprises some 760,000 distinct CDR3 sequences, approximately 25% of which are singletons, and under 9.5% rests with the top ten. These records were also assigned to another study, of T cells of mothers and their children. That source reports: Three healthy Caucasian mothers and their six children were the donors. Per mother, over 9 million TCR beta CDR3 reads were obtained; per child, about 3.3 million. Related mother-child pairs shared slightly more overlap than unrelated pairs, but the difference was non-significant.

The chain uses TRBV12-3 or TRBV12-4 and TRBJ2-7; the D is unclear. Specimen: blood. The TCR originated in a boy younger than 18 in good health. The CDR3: CASSQRYNEQYF. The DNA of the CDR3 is TGTGCCAGTTCACAGAGGTATAACGAGCAGTACTTC.